This TCR beta chain was recorded in a study of identical twins. TCRdb called the 5' RACE reads again in MiXCR, with one record for every CDR3 protein. The sample has some 630,000 distinct CDR3 sequences, 7% to 7.5% seen once. The CDR3 spans 14 residues. Germline V gene sequence: CDR1 SGHKS, CDR2 YYEKEE (reference sequence). V was trimmed by 4 bases and J by 1 base, leaving 11 bases between them. A further study also used this sample, focusing on yellow fever vaccine responses in identical twins. As reported in that work: Twins' vaccine T cell response reportedly gave the appearance of partial convergence and partial personalization.

This sequence was found in a woman aged 18-30 years in good health. The sample taken for sequencing was PBMCs. V and J are TRBV5-5 and TRBJ1-1, with D unresolved. CDR3 sequence (DNA): TGTGCCAGCAGCCTGTCGAGCACGAACACTGAAGCTTTCTTT. Translating it yields CASSLSSTNTEAFF.